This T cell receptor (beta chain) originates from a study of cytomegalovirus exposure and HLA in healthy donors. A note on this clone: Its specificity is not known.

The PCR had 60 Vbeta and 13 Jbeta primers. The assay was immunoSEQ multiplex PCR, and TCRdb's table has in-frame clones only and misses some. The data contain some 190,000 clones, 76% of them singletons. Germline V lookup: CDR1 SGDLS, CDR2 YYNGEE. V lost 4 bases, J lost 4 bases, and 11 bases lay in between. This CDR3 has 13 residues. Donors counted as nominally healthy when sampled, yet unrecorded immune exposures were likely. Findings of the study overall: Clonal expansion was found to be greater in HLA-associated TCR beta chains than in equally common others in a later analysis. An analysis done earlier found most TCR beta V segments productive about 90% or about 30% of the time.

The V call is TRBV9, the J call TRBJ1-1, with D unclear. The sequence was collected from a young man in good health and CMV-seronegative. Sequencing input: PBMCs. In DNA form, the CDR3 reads TGTGCCAGCAGCCCCTGGGGAGGCACTGAAGCTTTCTTT. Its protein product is CASSPWGGTEAFF.